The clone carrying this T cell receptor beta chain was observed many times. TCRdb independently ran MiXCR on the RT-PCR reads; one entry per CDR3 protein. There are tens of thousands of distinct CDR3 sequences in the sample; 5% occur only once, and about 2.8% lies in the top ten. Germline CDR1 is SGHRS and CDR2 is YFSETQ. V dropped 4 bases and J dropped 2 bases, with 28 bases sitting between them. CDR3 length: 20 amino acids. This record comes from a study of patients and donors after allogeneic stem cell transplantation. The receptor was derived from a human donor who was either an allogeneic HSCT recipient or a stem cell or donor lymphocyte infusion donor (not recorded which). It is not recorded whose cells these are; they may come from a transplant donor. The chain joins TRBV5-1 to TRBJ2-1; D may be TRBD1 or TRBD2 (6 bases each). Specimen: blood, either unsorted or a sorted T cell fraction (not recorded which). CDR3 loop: CASSGTWFIRSQGAYNEQFF. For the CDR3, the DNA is TGCGCCAGCAGCGGGACTTGGTTTATCAGGTCACAGGGAGCCTACAATGAGCAGTTCTTC. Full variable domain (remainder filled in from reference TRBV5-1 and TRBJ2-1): KAGVTQTPRYLIKTRGQQVTLSCSPISGHRSVSWYQQTPGQGLQFLFEYFSETQRNKGNFPGRFSGRQFSNSRSEMNVSTLELGDSALYLCASSGTWFIRSQGAYNEQFFGPGTRLTVL.